This TCR beta chain is from a study of blood T cell repertoires in COVID-19. Study-level background: Samples taken during acute and convalescent COVID-19 were collected in the United States, Italy and Spain. Sample material is recorded as cDNA or gDNA derived from T cells, B-cell-depleted T cells, or PBMCs.

Authors' processing steps: Estimates of nucleated cell counts were drawn from the amplification of reference gene primers. Here immunoSEQ multiplex PCR was the method, and the copy in TCRdb shows in-frame clones only, minus some. V and J calls plus clone size are reproduced from that table; the DNA served to infer D and trimming. Among 470,000 or so clones listed, over 75% were seen once. This TCR came from a human donor in a cohort sampled during active COVID-19. The sequenced sample was peripheral blood.

DNA of the CDR3: TGTGCCAGCAGTCGGCCCGGGACAGGGTCCTACGAGCAGTACTTC. Translated: CASSRPGTGSYEQYF. The chain links TRBV6-2 or TRBV6-3 to TRBJ2-7, with 9 bases identical to TRBD1. V dropped 5 bases and J dropped 1; count of bases not matched to a gene: 6. This CDR3 spans 15 amino acids. Germline V CDR1 and CDR2: MNHEY, SVGEGT.